The clone carrying this T cell receptor beta chain was recorded at least ten times. What it recognizes is unknown. The data were taken from a study of T cells after yellow fever vaccination. Study at large: For low cell numbers, libraries were made with SMART-Seq v4 Ultra Low Input. Study outcomes and limitations: Subsequent booster samples again held most clones from primary vaccination (96% CD4, approximately 85% CD8).

TCRdb redid the calling of the 5' RACE reads with MiXCR, one entry per CDR3 protein. The repertoire includes approximately 250,000 distinct CDR3 sequences, around 3.5% of them detected once, and about 19% sits in the top ten. Trimming took off 2 bases at V and 7 bases at J, with 23 bases between the two ends. There are 17 residues in the CDR3. Germline V CDR1 and CDR2: SEHNR, FQNEAQ (reference sequence). Specimen: PBMCs, collected 15 days after the yellow fever booster vaccination. The sequence derives from a young man who received the YFV17D yellow fever vaccine. V is TRBV7-9 and J is TRBJ1-1; D is uncertain. The CDR3 is CASSLWELALRFSEAFF. The CDR3 nucleotides are TGTGCCAGCAGCTTATGGGAACTAGCTCTTCGTTTTAGTGAAGCTTTCTTT.